This T cell receptor beta chain was captured by sequencing in a study of shared clonotypes between healthy human individuals. Study observations and caveats: Only blood samples were collected, and tissue repertoires likely differ. In the sorted subsets, rarefaction showed sequencing was incomplete despite large depth. In a few donors, about 5% of naive CD4 clonotypes appeared in common.

Evenly divided among several immunoSEQ plates was the genomic DNA of each subset. Sequenced by immunoSEQ multiplex PCR; TCRdb stores in-frame clones only, minus some. This table holds some 2.4 million clones, roughly 93% found once. A word on this clone: Antigen unknown.

V lost 3 bases and J lost 5, with 8 bases in between. The CDR3 spans 11 residues. Germline V gene lookup returns CDR1 SQVTM and CDR2 ANQGSEA. The chain is built from TRBV29-1 and TRBJ2-7; TRBD1 is a possible D gene (6 bases). The TCR was taken from a man younger than 30 in good health. Some clones in this sample may be carry-over from other donors' samples. The material sequenced was naive CD4+ T cells from PBMCs. Documented subset: CD45RA+ positively selected. Written as DNA, the CDR3 is TGCAGCGTTGACAGGGGCCACGAGCAGTACTTC. Protein sequence: CSVDRGHEQYF.